This TCR beta chain is drawn from a study of molecular identifiers for immune sequencing clone quantification. Library preparation followed earlier protocols using designated TCR primers. TCRdb re-analysed the PCR reads in MiXCR, keeping a single row per CDR3 protein. The table shows about 640,000 distinct CDR3 sequences, with less than 20% occurring only once. Germline V lookup: CDR1 DFQATT, CDR2 SNEGSKA (reference sequence). The V segment lost 5 bases and the J segment 0 bases; nucleotides outside the gene matches: 7. CDR3 length: 16 residues. The source is a human donor in good health. Some libraries in this study had Jurkat cell RNA spiked in. The genes are TRBV20-1 and TRBJ2-3, with 11 nucleotides matching TRBD2. The specimen was naive CD8+ T cells from blood, with Jurkat cell RNA spiked in. Subset defined: FACS-sorted CD8+CD4-CCR7+CD45RA+ naive T cells. The CDR3 loop is CSALSGGAGSTDTQYF. In DNA, the CDR3 is TGCAGTGCTCTTAGCGGGGGGGCTGGAAGCACAGATACGCAGTATTTT.